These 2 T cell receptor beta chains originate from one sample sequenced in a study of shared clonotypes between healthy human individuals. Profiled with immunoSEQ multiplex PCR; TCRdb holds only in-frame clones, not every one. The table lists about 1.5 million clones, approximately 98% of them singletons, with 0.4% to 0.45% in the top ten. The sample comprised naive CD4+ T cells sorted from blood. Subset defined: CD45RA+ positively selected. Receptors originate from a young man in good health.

CDR3 DNA: TGTGCCAGCAGATCAGCAGCAGTCGTTGAGCAGTTCTTC. Protein sequence: CASRSAAVVEQFF. The chain uses TRBV28 and TRBJ2-1; unclear D gene. V lost 6 bases and J 9 bases, leaving 15 bases between the germline ends. CDR1 is MDHEN and CDR2 is SYDVKM in the germline V gene. The length of the CDR3 is 13 residues.

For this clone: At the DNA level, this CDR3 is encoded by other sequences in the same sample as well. CDR3 amino acids: CASSQERGYEQYF. CDR3 coding DNA: TGCGCCAGCAGCCAAGAGAGGGGTTACGAGCAGTACTTC. This chain connects TRBV4-3 to TRBJ2-7; D is perhaps TRBD1 or TRBD2 (5 bases each). The CDR3 sequence is 13 residues long. Germline loops: CDR1 LGHNA, CDR2 YSLEER. Trimming took off 0 bases at V and 4 bases at J, with 7 bases between the two ends.